This T cell receptor (beta chain) was captured by sequencing in a study of cytotoxic CD8 clonotypes in ibrutinib-treated CLL. V gave up 3 bases and J gave up 6 bases; unmatched junction bases: 13. CDR1 and CDR2 (germline): SQVTM, ANQGSEA. The CDR3 length is 17 residues. The data were produced by immunoSEQ multiplex PCR, yet TCRdb's version contains in-frame clones alone and is incomplete. The sample lists roughly 70,000 clones, 90% occurring once. This chain joins TRBV29-1 and TRBJ2-1; TRBD2 aligns across 11 bases. The material was PBMCs, obtained after 12 months of ibrutinib treatment. This clonotype was obtained from a human donor with chronic lymphocytic leukemia. The CDR3 sequence: CSVESPGSGRAINEQFF. The CDR3 DNA reads as TGCAGCGTTGAGTCCCCGGGTAGCGGGAGGGCCATCAATGAGCAGTTCTTC.